This T cell receptor (beta chain) appears in the sequencing data of a study of T cell repertoires in cytomegalovirus infection. Study as a whole: Public TCR beta signatures were indicative of both CMV infection and a matching HLA type. Study-level results: People with CMV and the relevant HLA were identified by cumulative public TCR beta family frequency. HLA-C-restricted CMV clonotypes gave the most frequent clonotype in two of eight donors.

TCRdb independently ran MiXCR on the reads; one entry per CDR3 protein. The data show 150,000 to 200,000 distinct CDR3 sequences, around 15% seen once. CDR1 is SGHVS, CDR2 FQNEAQ, per germline. The CDR3 consists of 17 residues. V was trimmed by 5 bases and J by 1 base, leaving 15 bases between them. This clonotype was picked up many times. Its specificity is not known. The chain uses TRBV7-8 and TRBJ2-6; maybe TRBD1 (6 bases). Sequencing used PBMCs. This TCR was recovered from a human donor in good health (CMV status not recorded). Some clones in this sample may be carry-over from other donors' samples. DNA for the CDR3: TGTGCCAGCAGCCGACAGGTTCCTTTTTCTGGGGCCAACGTCCTGACTTTC. Translation: CASSRQVPFSGANVLTF.